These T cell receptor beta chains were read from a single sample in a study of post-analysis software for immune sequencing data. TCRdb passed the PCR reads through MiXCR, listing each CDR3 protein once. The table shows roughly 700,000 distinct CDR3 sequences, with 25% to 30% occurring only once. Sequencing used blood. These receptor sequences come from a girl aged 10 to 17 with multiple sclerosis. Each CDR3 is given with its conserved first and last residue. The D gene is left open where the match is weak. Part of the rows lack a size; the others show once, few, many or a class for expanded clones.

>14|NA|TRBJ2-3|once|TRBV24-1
CATSDLADDDTQYF
TGTGCCACCAGTGATTTAGCCGACGACGATACGCAGTATTTT
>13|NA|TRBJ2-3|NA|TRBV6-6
CASSYRDRNTQYF
TGTGCCAGCAGTTACCGTGACAGGAATACGCAGTATTTT
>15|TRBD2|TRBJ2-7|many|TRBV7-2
CASSLAAGGTGEQYF
TGTGCCAGCAGCTTAGCGGCGGGAGGGACTGGGGAGCAGTACTTC
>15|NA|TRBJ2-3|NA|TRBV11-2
CASSLQGGGTGTQYF
TGTGCCAGCAGCTTACAGGGCGGGGGCACAGGTACGCAGTATTTT
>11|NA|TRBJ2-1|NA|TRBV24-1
CATRVNNEQFF
TGTGCCACCAGAGTGAACAATGAGCAGTTCTTC
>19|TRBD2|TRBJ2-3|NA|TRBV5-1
CVSSFATSGGKYSTDTQYF
TGCGTCAGCAGCTTCGCCACTAGCGGGGGCAAGTACAGCACAGATACGCAGTATTTT
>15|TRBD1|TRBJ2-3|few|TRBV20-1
CSALRSGQGTDTQYF
TGCAGTGCCCTCAGGTCGGGACAGGGAACAGATACGCAGTATTTT
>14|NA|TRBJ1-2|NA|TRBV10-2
CASVPLRYGYGYTF
TGCGCCAGCGTACCTCTTCGTTACGGCTATGGCTACACCTTC
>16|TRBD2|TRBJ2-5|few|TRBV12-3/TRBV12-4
CASSLTSGRTSETQYF
TGTGCCAGCAGTTTGACTAGCGGGAGGACGAGTGAGACCCAGTACTTC
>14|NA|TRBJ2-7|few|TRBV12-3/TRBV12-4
CASTNPVSSYEQYF
TGTGCCAGCACTAACCCGGTTAGCTCCTACGAGCAGTACTTC
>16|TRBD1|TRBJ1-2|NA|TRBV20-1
CSARGESGQEIYGYTF
TGCAGTGCTAGAGGGGAATCGGGACAGGAGATTTATGGCTACACCTTC
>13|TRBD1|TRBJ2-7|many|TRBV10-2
CASGQGGSYEQYF
TGCGCCAGCGGACAGGGGGGGTCCTACGAGCAGTACTTC
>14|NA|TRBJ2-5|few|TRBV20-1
CSASTRTTQETQYF
TGCAGTGCTAGTACCAGGACAACCCAAGAGACCCAGTACTTC
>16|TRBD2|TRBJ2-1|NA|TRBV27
CASSLSRAGGDNEQFF
TGTGCCAGCAGTTTATCGAGGGCGGGAGGGGATAATGAGCAGTTCTTC
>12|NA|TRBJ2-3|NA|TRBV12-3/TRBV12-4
CASSLDFGTQYF
TGTGCCAGCAGTTTGGACTTCGGTACGCAGTATTTT
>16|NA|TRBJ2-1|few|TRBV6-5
CASSYSKGGAGNEQFF
TGTGCCAGCAGTTACTCGAAAGGAGGAGCAGGCAATGAGCAGTTCTTC
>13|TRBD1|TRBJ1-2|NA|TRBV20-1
CSAKTGGDDGYTF
TGCAGTGCCAAGACAGGGGGCGACGATGGCTACACCTTC
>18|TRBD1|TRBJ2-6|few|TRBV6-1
CASRAPGQGVSGANVLTF
TGTGCCAGCAGGGCGCCGGGACAGGGAGTAAGTGGGGCCAACGTCCTGACTTTC
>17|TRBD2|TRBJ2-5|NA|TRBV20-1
CSAAPKTSQYWGETQYF
TGCAGTGCGGCCCCCAAGACTAGCCAATATTGGGGAGAGACCCAGTACTTC
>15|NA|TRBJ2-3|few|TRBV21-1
CASSKVRQKGDTQYF
TGTGCCAGCAGCAAAGTCAGGCAAAAGGGAGATACGCAGTATTTT
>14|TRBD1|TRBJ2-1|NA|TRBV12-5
CASGWDREENEQFF
TGTGCTAGTGGTTGGGACAGGGAAGAAAATGAGCAGTTCTTC
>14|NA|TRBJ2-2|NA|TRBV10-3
CAINQGGGTGELFF
TGTGCCATCAATCAGGGGGGAGGCACCGGGGAGCTGTTTTTT
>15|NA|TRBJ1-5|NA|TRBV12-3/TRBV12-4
CASSLGTAGGQPQHF
TGTGCCAGCAGTTTAGGGACAGCGGGCGGTCAGCCCCAGCATTTT
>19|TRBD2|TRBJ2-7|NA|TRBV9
CASSVAGLAGGLRDNEQYF
TGTGCCAGCAGCGTAGCTGGACTAGCGGGAGGCCTTCGCGACAATGAGCAGTACTTC